A selection of T cell receptor beta chains follows, all from one sample in a study of T-cell memory formation after mild COVID-19. TCRdb re-derived calls from the 5' RACE reads in MiXCR, one entry per CDR3 protein. This sample carries 200,000 to 250,000 distinct CDR3 sequences, roughly 15% of them seen once, and the ten largest clones take 3.5%. Sequencing input: PBMCs or a T cell subset sorted from them (not recorded which). Source of these receptors: a man aged 18-30 years who had mild COVID-19 (a few samples of this study predate the infection). Cell type and time point are not known. The CDR3 runs from the conserved cysteine through the conserved F or W. D genes are given only for firm matches. Expanded clones are given a class, and other clones once, few, many or no size at all.

NA,TRBV7-2,TRBJ2-1,TRBD2,CASSLHSGGGYNEQFF,TGTGCCAGCAGCTTACACAGCGGGGGGGGATACAATGAGCAGTTCTTC
NA,TRBV5-1,TRBJ2-5,TRBD1,CASSLGQGRMDETQYF,TGCGCCAGCAGCCTCGGACAGGGGAGGATGGATGAGACCCAGTACTTC
many,TRBV5-1,TRBJ2-3,NA,CASSAGDTQYF,TGCGCCAGCAGCGCCGGGGATACGCAGTATTTT
NA,TRBV9,TRBJ2-1,NA,CASSGSGTASFYNEQFF,TGTGCCAGCAGCGGATCCGGGACCGCCAGTTTCTACAATGAGCAGTTCTTC
few,TRBV5-1,TRBJ1-2,TRBD1,CASSPGDRRNYGYTF,TGCGCCAGCAGCCCCGGGGACAGAAGGAACTATGGCTACACCTTC
NA,TRBV7-9,TRBJ2-5,NA,CASSSAGGRTQYF,TGTGCCAGCAGCTCGGCTGGGGGGAGGACCCAGTACTTC
many,TRBV12-5,TRBJ2-2,NA,CASGLLTGHLTGELFF,TGTGCTAGTGGTTTGCTTACGGGACACCTAACCGGGGAGCTGTTTTTT
many,TRBV4-3,TRBJ2-3,TRBD2,CASSQEFSASGGDTQYF,TGCGCCAGCAGCCAAGAGTTTAGTGCTAGCGGGGGGGATACGCAGTATTTT
few,TRBV29-1,TRBJ1-2,NA,CSVVLTGRDYGYTF,TGCAGCGTTGTCCTGACGGGACGCGACTATGGCTACACCTTC
NA,TRBV4-3,TRBJ2-1,TRBD1,CASSQAPGTGYEQFF,TGCGCCAGCAGCCAAGCGCCCGGGACAGGGTATGAGCAGTTCTTC
NA,TRBV5-1,TRBJ2-2,TRBD2,CASSSASGGADGELFF,TGCGCCAGCAGTTCGGCTAGCGGGGGGGCCGACGGGGAGCTGTTTTTT
few,TRBV20-1,TRBJ2-1,NA,CSAPSGNEQFF,TGCAGTGCTCCCTCCGGGAATGAGCAGTTCTTC
few,TRBV18,TRBJ2-7,NA,CASSPPFGDEQYF,TGTGCCAGCTCACCACCTTTCGGGGACGAGCAGTACTTC
NA,TRBV7-9,TRBJ2-5,TRBD1,CASSSGQVIAETQYF,TGTGCCAGCAGCTCGGGACAGGTGATAGCGGAGACCCAGTACTTC
NA,TRBV7-2,TRBJ2-1,TRBD1,CASSLAGTGSYNEQFF,TGTGCCAGCAGCTTAGCGGGGACAGGGTCCTACAATGAGCAGTTCTTC
few,TRBV7-6,TRBJ2-5,NA,CASSYTSPQLPGTQYF,TGTGCCAGCAGCTACACCAGCCCTCAGCTCCCGGGGACCCAGTACTTC
few,TRBV20-1,TRBJ1-1,NA,CSAPGGAEAFF,TGCAGTGCTCCGGGGGGGGCCGAAGCTTTCTTT
NA,TRBV5-1,TRBJ2-3,TRBD1,CASSLRVGQGVTDTQYF,TGCGCCAGCAGCTTGAGGGTCGGACAGGGGGTTACAGATACGCAGTATTTT
many,TRBV7-2,TRBJ1-2,NA,CASSLGGEGYTF,TGTGCCAGCAGCTTAGGGGGGGAAGGCTACACCTTC
NA,TRBV7-8,TRBJ1-2,NA,CATGRGFPNYGYTF,TGTGCCACCGGAAGGGGGTTCCCTAACTATGGCTACACCTTC
many,TRBV7-8,TRBJ1-2,NA,CASSPWAGGGYTF,TGTGCCAGCAGCCCCTGGGCAGGAGGGGGCTACACCTTC
few,TRBV30,TRBJ2-1,NA,CAWSRSDEQFF,TGTGCCTGGAGTAGGTCCGATGAGCAGTTCTTC
NA,TRBV12-3/TRBV12-4,TRBJ2-7,TRBD2,CASSIAGSSYEQYF,TGTGCCAGCAGTATAGCGGGGAGCTCCTACGAGCAGTACTTC
many,TRBV6-6,TRBJ1-2,NA,CASSEPGGYYGYTF,TGTGCCAGCAGTGAGCCCGGTGGATACTATGGCTACACCTTC
NA,TRBV30,TRBJ1-2,TRBD1,CAWSRQGGGYTF,TGTGCCTGGAGCAGACAGGGCGGGGGCTACACCTTC
NA,TRBV4-3,TRBJ2-7,TRBD1,CASSQGGQGAYEQYF,TGCGCCAGCAGCCAAGGCGGGCAGGGGGCGTACGAGCAGTACTTC
few,TRBV7-8,TRBJ1-5,NA,CASSLDVPVPQHF,TGTGCCAGCAGCTTAGATGTGCCAGTGCCCCAGCATTTT
NA,TRBV4-1,TRBJ2-2,TRBD2,CASSQRGLAGTNTGELFF,TGCGCCAGCAGCCAGAGGGGGCTAGCGGGGACCAACACCGGGGAGCTGTTTTTT
NA,TRBV2,TRBJ2-1,NA,CASSERAGLYNEQFF,TGTGCCAGCAGTGAAAGGGCAGGGTTATACAATGAGCAGTTCTTC
few,TRBV10-2,TRBJ1-1,NA,CASTGSPSTDTEAFF,TGCGCCAGCACAGGGTCGCCTTCAACGGACACTGAAGCTTTCTTT
few,TRBV7-9,TRBJ1-2,NA,CASHSRATYGYTF,TGTGCCAGCCACTCGAGGGCGACTTATGGCTACACCTTC
many,TRBV5-1,TRBJ2-5,NA,CASEGDQETQYF,TGCGCCAGCGAGGGGGACCAAGAGACCCAGTACTTC
few,TRBV28,TRBJ2-5,NA,CASSYSGETQYF,TGTGCCAGCAGCTACTCTGGGGAGACCCAGTACTTC
NA,TRBV10-3,TRBJ1-2,NA,CAISDQGTFYGYTF,TGTGCCATCAGTGATCAAGGGACTTTCTATGGCTACACCTTC
few,TRBV3-1,TRBJ2-2,NA,CASSYYNGELFF,TGTGCCAGCAGCTACTATAACGGGGAGCTGTTTTTT
many,TRBV2,TRBJ2-4,NA,CASSELEVKNIQYF,TGTGCCAGCAGTGAATTGGAGGTCAAAAACATTCAGTACTTC
NA,TRBV25-1,TRBJ2-1,NA,CASSEYVYNEQFF,TGTGCCAGCAGTGAATATGTGTACAATGAGCAGTTCTTC
many,TRBV3-1,TRBJ2-1,NA,CASSQGLEGNEQFF,TGTGCCAGCAGCCAAGGGCTAGAGGGCAATGAGCAGTTCTTC
NA,TRBV12-3/TRBV12-4,TRBJ1-4,NA,CASRRGDLGPLFF,TGTGCCAGCCGGAGGGGGGACCTAGGGCCTTTGTTTTTT
many,TRBV5-1,TRBJ2-5,TRBD2,CASTPSGGGRETQYF,TGCGCCAGCACCCCTAGCGGGGGAGGGAGAGAGACCCAGTACTTC
few,TRBV9,TRBJ2-1,NA,CASSWDPLDGEQFF,TGTGCCAGCAGCTGGGACCCCCTGGATGGTGAGCAGTTCTTC
NA,TRBV5-5,TRBJ1-2,NA,CAISLAGDGGYTF,TGTGCCATCAGCTTGGCCGGGGATGGAGGCTACACCTTC
few,TRBV11-3,TRBJ2-1,TRBD1,CASSSIDRGELNEQFF,TGTGCCAGCAGCTCCATCGACAGGGGTGAATTGAATGAGCAGTTCTTC
NA,TRBV5-1,TRBJ2-2,NA,CASSLAWAQPGELFF,TGCGCCAGCAGCTTGGCCTGGGCCCAGCCCGGGGAGCTGTTTTTT
few,TRBV6-5,TRBJ1-1,NA,CASSYVGGKTEAFF,TGTGCCAGCAGTTACGTGGGGGGAAAGACTGAAGCTTTCTTT
few,TRBV4-1,TRBJ2-7,TRBD1,CASSLGQGGTYEQYF,TGCGCCAGCAGCTTGGGACAGGGGGGGACCTACGAGCAGTACTTC
few,TRBV28,TRBJ1-2,NA,CASSRPGGYTF,TGTGCCAGCAGCCGCCCAGGCGGCTACACCTTC
NA,TRBV7-2,TRBJ1-5,NA,CASSLERQGNQPQHF,TGTGCCAGCAGCTTAGAGAGGCAGGGTAATCAGCCCCAGCATTTT
NA,TRBV28,TRBJ1-1,NA,CASRSPGAGQNTEAFF,TGTGCCAGCAGATCCCCGGGGGCAGGTCAGAACACTGAAGCTTTCTTT
NA,TRBV27,TRBJ2-5,NA,CASSPGARRGQETQYF,TGTGCCAGCAGTCCAGGGGCTAGGAGGGGGCAAGAGACCCAGTACTTC
NA,TRBV6-2/TRBV6-3,TRBJ1-6,NA,CASSYGTTNSPLHF,TGTGCCAGCAGTTACGGGACTACGAACTCACCCCTCCACTTT
many,TRBV5-6,TRBJ2-1,NA,CASGGIRTYNEQFF,TGTGCCAGCGGAGGTATTCGAACGTACAATGAGCAGTTCTTC
many,TRBV20-1,TRBJ2-6,NA,CSASVYSGANVLTF,TGCAGTGCTTCTGTTTACTCTGGGGCCAACGTCCTGACTTTC